This T cell receptor (beta chain) was retrieved from a study of cytomegalovirus exposure and HLA in healthy donors. Findings and caveats of the study: An analysis was carried out later, and it reportedly showed fewer N-insertions in an Asian-associated ancestry cluster than the approximately 670-donor mean. Later analysis showed TCR association rates varying by HLA locus, highest for DRB1 and lowest for HLA-C.

Primers for the PCR totalled 60 Vbeta and 13 Jbeta. Assay: immunoSEQ multiplex PCR; the TCRdb copy retains only in-frame clones and omits some. Of 160,000 or so clones in the sample, over 70% were seen once. Worth noting for this clone: Its antigen is unknown.

Trimming took 2 bases from V and 9 from J; bases not matched to a gene: 13. CDR1 is SGHAT, CDR2 FQNNGV, per germline. This CDR3 is 17 amino acids long. This TCR came from a woman aged 25 to 39 in good health and CMV-seronegative. The chain couples TRBV11-2 to TRBJ1-6, with 7 positions matching TRBD1. Sample: PBMCs. The CDR3 region has the DNA TGTGCCAGCAGCTTAACGTGGGACAGAGCACAAGGTTCACCCCTCCACTTT. It is translated as CASSLTWDRAQGSPLHF. Using reference TRBV11-2 and TRBJ1-6 for the parts outside the CDR3, the full variable domain is EAGVAQSPRYKIIEKRQSVAFWCNPISGHATLYWYQQILGQGPKLLIQFQNNGVVDDSQLPKDRFSAERLKGVDSTLKIQPAKLEDSAVYLCASSLTWDRAQGSPLHFGNGTRLTVT.